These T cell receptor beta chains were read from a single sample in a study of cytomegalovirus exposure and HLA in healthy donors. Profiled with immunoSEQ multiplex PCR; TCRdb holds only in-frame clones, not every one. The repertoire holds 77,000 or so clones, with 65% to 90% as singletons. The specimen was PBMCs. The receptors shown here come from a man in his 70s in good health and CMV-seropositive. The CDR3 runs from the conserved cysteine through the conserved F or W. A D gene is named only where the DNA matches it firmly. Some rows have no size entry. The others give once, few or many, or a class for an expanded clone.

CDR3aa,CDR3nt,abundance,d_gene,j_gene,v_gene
CTSSAQGSSGELFF,TGCACCAGCAGCGCGCAGGGTAGTTCCGGGGAGCTGTTTTTT,-,-,TRBJ2-2,TRBV1
CAGTSGSYNEQFF,TGTGCCGGAACTAGCGGGTCCTACAATGAGCAGTTCTTC,once,TRBD2,TRBJ2-1,TRBV6-1
CASSQVPMSSGDVPQETQYF,TGCGCCAGCAGCCAAGTCCCGATGAGTAGCGGGGACGTCCCACAAGAGACCCAGTACTTC,-,TRBD2,TRBJ2-5,TRBV4-1
CAYDRPNTEAFF,TGTGCCTACGACAGGCCGAACACTGAAGCTTTCTTT,-,-,TRBJ1-1,TRBV30
CASSLAEGAFSGYTF,TGCGCCAGCAGCTTGGCCGAAGGGGCCTTCTCTGGCTACACCTTC,-,-,TRBJ1-2,TRBV5-1
CASTTSPAGNYGYTF,TGTGCCAGCACCACTTCCCCCGCGGGGAACTATGGCTACACCTTC,-,-,TRBJ1-2,TRBV28
CASRTSGGTGELFF,TGTGCCAGCCGGACTAGCGGGGGAACCGGGGAGCTGTTTTTT,-,TRBD2,TRBJ2-2,TRBV9
CASSILQGYGYTF,TGTGCCAGTAGTATCCTCCAGGGCTATGGCTACACCTTC,-,-,TRBJ1-2,TRBV19
CAVSGSTDTQYF,TGTGCCGTCTCAGGGAGCACAGATACGCAGTATTTT,once,-,TRBJ2-3,TRBV28
CASIPGQGQGQPQHF,TGTGCCAGTATACCGGGACAGGGGCAGGGTCAGCCCCAGCATTTT,-,TRBD1,TRBJ1-5,TRBV19
CASSVVPGDTEAFF,TGTGCCAGCAGCGTAGTTCCGGGGGACACTGAAGCTTTCTTT,few,-,TRBJ1-1,TRBV9
CASSEGTGGALRDEQFF,TGCGCCAGCAGTGAGGGGACAGGGGGGGCGTTGAGGGATGAGCAGTTCTTC,-,TRBD1,TRBJ2-1,TRBV10-1
CASSVGLVKGELFF,TGTGCCAGCAGCGTAGGACTAGTGAAAGGGGAGCTGTTTTTT,-,-,TRBJ2-2,TRBV9
CASSQQGSYGYTF,TGCGCCAGCAGCCAACAGGGTAGCTATGGCTACACCTTC,-,-,TRBJ1-2,TRBV4-1
CSVSGQGVDTGELFF,TGCAGCGTTTCGGGACAGGGGGTCGACACCGGGGAGCTGTTTTTT,-,TRBD1,TRBJ2-2,TRBV29-1
CASSRTSAHNEQFF,TGTGCCAGCTCTAGGACTAGCGCCCACAATGAGCAGTTCTTC,-,TRBD2,TRBJ2-1,TRBV11-3
CAWSARGGNEKLFF,TGTGCCTGGAGTGCCCGGGGGGGGAATGAAAAACTGTTTTTT,-,-,TRBJ1-4,TRBV30
CASSWTGESDEQYF,TGTGCCAGTAGCTGGACAGGGGAGTCGGACGAGCAGTACTTC,-,TRBD1,TRBJ2-7,TRBV19
CASGQNRGGEQYF,TGTGCCAGCGGACAGAACCGCGGGGGCGAGCAGTACTTC,-,-,TRBJ2-7,TRBV25-1
CAWGEWAGANVLTF,TGTGCCTGGGGAGAGTGGGCTGGGGCCAACGTCCTGACTTTC,few,-,TRBJ2-6,TRBV30
CASSYLTTGLSEQFF,TGTGCCAGTAGTTACTTAACCACAGGGTTATCTGAGCAGTTCTTC,-,-,TRBJ2-1,TRBV6-6
CASRSLNTGELFF,TGTGCCAGCAGAAGTCTGAACACCGGGGAGCTGTTTTTT,-,-,TRBJ2-2,TRBV19
CASRSWGDSYNEQFF,TGCGCCAGCAGGTCCTGGGGGGACTCCTACAATGAGCAGTTCTTC,-,-,TRBJ2-1,TRBV5-1
CSVETSGLANNEQFF,TGCAGCGTTGAAACTTCGGGACTAGCGAACAATGAGCAGTTCTTC,-,TRBD2,TRBJ2-1,TRBV29-1
CASSVQGASSNQPQHF,TGTGCCAGTAGTGTACAGGGGGCGAGTAGCAATCAGCCCCAGCATTTT,-,TRBD1,TRBJ1-5,TRBV19
CASSPGALETQYF,TGCGCCAGCAGTCCAGGGGCGTTGGAGACCCAGTACTTC,-,-,TRBJ2-5,TRBV5-1
CASSPRVGRVDEQFF,TGTGCCAGCAGTCCCCGGGTCGGGAGGGTTGATGAGCAGTTCTTC,-,TRBD2,TRBJ2-1,TRBV27
CASSDSTGTGDTEAFF,TGTGCCAGCAGCGACTCGACCGGGACAGGGGACACTGAAGCTTTCTTT,-,-,TRBJ1-1,TRBV21-1
CASSFSTVEGEKLFF,TGTGCCAGCAGTTTCTCGACAGTCGAAGGCGAAAAACTGTTTTTT,-,-,TRBJ1-4,TRBV2
CASSYIQESHGYTF,TGTGCCAGCAGTTACATACAGGAGTCCCATGGCTACACCTTC,-,-,TRBJ1-2,TRBV6-6
CASSFTATSGEQFF,TGTGCCAGCAGTTTCACAGCTACATCAGGGGAGCAGTTCTTC,-,-,TRBJ2-1,TRBV7-3
CASSYPRLAGGGETQYF,TGTGCCAGCAGCTACCCCCGACTAGCGGGGGGCGGAGAGACCCAGTACTTC,-,TRBD2,TRBJ2-5,TRBV7-2
CASSSGTGGETQYF,TGTGCCAGCTCAAGCGGGACAGGGGGAGAGACCCAGTACTTC,once,TRBD1,TRBJ2-5,TRBV18
CASTYGYEQYF,TGTGCCAGCACTTACGGTTACGAGCAGTACTTC,-,-,TRBJ2-7,TRBV28
CASSRTGGQLYNEQFF,TGTGCCAGCAGCCGGACAGGGGGCCAACTTTACAATGAGCAGTTCTTC,-,TRBD1,TRBJ2-1,TRBV5-4
CASSLTSVQETQYF,TGTGCCAGCAGCTTGACTAGCGTACAAGAGACCCAGTACTTC,-,TRBD2,TRBJ2-5,TRBV5-4
CASSLTGGHGYTF,TGTGCCAGCAGCCTGACAGGGGGCCATGGCTACACCTTC,few,TRBD1,TRBJ1-2,TRBV5-4
CASSYGLAGGHEQFF,TGTGCCAGCAGTTACGGGCTAGCGGGAGGCCATGAGCAGTTCTTC,-,TRBD2,TRBJ2-1,TRBV6-5
CASSLLRDTQYF,TGTGCCAGCAGCTTATTACGGGATACGCAGTATTTT,-,-,TRBJ2-3,TRBV7-2
CASSPPQGTPTEAFF,TGTGCCAGCAGCCCTCCACAGGGGACCCCCACTGAAGCTTTCTTT,-,TRBD1,TRBJ1-1,TRBV9
CASSLFLLHNEQFF,TGTGCCAGCAGCTTATTCCTCCTCCACAATGAGCAGTTCTTC,once,-,TRBJ2-1,TRBV7-9
CASSLRGYEQYF,TGTGCCAGCAGCTTAAGGGGCTACGAGCAGTACTTC,-,-,TRBJ2-7,TRBV13
CASSQFSGRANEQFF,TGCGCCAGCAGTCAGTTTAGCGGGAGAGCAAATGAGCAGTTCTTC,-,TRBD2,TRBJ2-1,TRBV5-1
CASRLQGGGAHNEQFF,TGTGCCAGCAGACTCCAGGGCGGGGGGGCCCACAATGAGCAGTTCTTC,few,TRBD2,TRBJ2-1,TRBV6-4
CASLKGGAYEQYF,TGTGCCAGCCTAAAGGGAGGGGCCTACGAGCAGTACTTC,-,TRBD2,TRBJ2-7,TRBV5-6
CASSLDHRAKGYTF,TGTGCCAGCAGCTTAGACCACAGGGCGAAAGGCTACACCTTC,once,-,TRBJ1-2,TRBV7-9
CASSPGVGQPQHF,TGTGCCAGCAGTCCAGGGGTAGGTCAGCCCCAGCATTTT,-,-,TRBJ1-5,TRBV6-5
CATSAGGVVETQYF,TGTGCCACCTCTGCGGGGGGGGTAGTGGAGACCCAGTACTTC,-,TRBD2,TRBJ2-5,TRBV27
CASSVGQGTEKLFF,TGTGCCAGCAGCGTAGGTCAGGGCACTGAAAAACTGTTTTTT,-,-,TRBJ1-4,TRBV9
CASSEWGRAQETQYF,TGTGCCAGCAGTGAATGGGGCAGGGCCCAAGAGACCCAGTACTTC,-,-,TRBJ2-5,TRBV6-1